A single T cell receptor (beta chain) is shown here with its context. Its specific antigen is unknown. TRB amplification used approximately 0.25 ug of peripheral blood genomic DNA, some 38,000 genome equivalents, per sample. TRB rearrangements were amplified by multiplex PCR using a touch-down protocol with TRB-A and TRB-B primer pools mixed in one tube. Illumina adapters and sample indices were added to the amplicons through two consecutive PCR reactions performed with Phusion HS II polymerase. The amplicons were gel-purified using the NucleoSpin Gel and PCR Clean-up kit, after which quantification was performed by Qubit and quality was checked on an Agilent 2100 Bioanalyzer. Sequencing of the libraries was performed on an Illumina MiSeq with 600-cycle, single-indexed, paired-end runs. The paper's data handling went like this. Alignment and assembly of TRB reads were performed with MiXCR version 2.1.12 and the default MiXCR reference library. A clone was defined by each unique CDR3 nucleotide sequence, and analysis was restricted to productive sequences with at least two reads. Alpha-parameterized diversity profiles (alpha 0 to 5), including the Shannon (alpha 1) and Simpson (alpha 2) indices, were computed with an R script to assess repertoire diversity. Combinatorial TRB VJ usage was computed with the tcR package and compared between cohorts by principal component analysis with ade4. Using GLIPH, TCRbeta CDR3s were clustered on pairs of cohorts matched for age and read depth, and a Wilcoxon test was used to compare cluster frequencies. Each CDR3 protein sequence appears as one entry after TCRdb reprocessed the reads, and no DNA is included. The V and J calls were not made by the authors but by TCRdb's processing. The table for this sample records about 6,300 distinct CDR3 sequences. The top ten hold approximately 8% of the sample.

This entry comes from a study of T cell clusters in autoimmune cytopenias (dated by TCRdb to between 2018 and 2020). About the investigation overall: Healthy donor controls had a mean age of roughly 50 years and a median age of approximately 62 years, with about half of the roughly 43 female. TRB sequencing reached a median depth of around 50,000 reads per sample and yielded a median of about 2,400 distinct TRB clonotypes per sample. Alongside healthy, CLL and autoimmune hepatitis controls, autoimmune cytopenia patients had their peripheral blood TRB and IGH repertoires sequenced at active disease and again during treatment follow-up. The study aimed to test whether autoimmune cytopenia patients carry a disease-specific immune repertoire signature usable as a blood-based biomarker. For primary cytopenia, the controls were more than 20 age-matched healthy donors, and for secondary cytopenia, the controls were 14 age-matched CLL patients. Repertoires from autoimmune hepatitis patients were compared with those of about two dozen healthy donors matched for age and sex. Findings and caveats that apply to the study as a whole: GLIPH results suggested that primary autoimmune cytopenia patients were missing physiological T cell clusters, with 51 clusters found only in healthy donors compared with 15 to 20 found only in patients. In the comparison of secondary cytopenia with CLL, no cluster-lack signature showed up, apparently because the dominant lymphoma-associated repertoire masked the signature. TRB repertoire shifts, with less even repertoires in secondary cytopenia and CLL, mostly reflected lymphoma bias rather than autoimmunity. The T cell clusters were only ever defined in silico, so experimental validation of their functional role was still needed. Healthy donors had almost three times as many exclusive TRB clusters as active autoimmune hepatitis patients, a finding consistent with an autoimmunity-wide signature.

Measured from the cysteine to the phenylalanine, the CDR3 is 14 residues long. No DNA was logged. Sequences MNHEY (CDR1) and SMNVEV (CDR2) are obtained from the germline V gene (reference sequence). These same records also appear under a second study, on T cell repertoires in aging, cancer and after chemotherapy. The second study, in turn, reports: The donors fell into six age groups ranging from 30 or younger to 70 or older, and each group had at least three individuals. Control TCR repertoires from healthy donors were recorded across several months to years, and re-sampling revealed clear clonal overlap. The full dataset contained 7 million to 9.5 million TCR reads. Untreated patients with hematological or solid cancers showed significantly lower blood TCR diversity and higher clonality than age-matched healthy donors. In healthy donors, the drop in TCR diversity with age came mainly from a loss of richness, whereas in cancer patients a loss of evenness also played a part. An increase in median generation probability over the chemotherapy interval was observed in both cancer cohorts, suggesting that the repertoire was reconstituted through rebound thymic output. According to the authors, the repertoire data do not allow conclusions to be drawn about immunological memory after chemotherapy. To examine immunoaging and T cell reconstitution after chemotherapy, the study profiled TCR beta repertoires in peripheral blood from healthy donors and cancer patients. A cohort of 220 or so cancer patients (about 93 with hematological and around 120 with solid cancers) was assembled, and 95 to 100 healthy donors were included as a reference group. TRB sequences were processed with MiXCR versions 2.12 and 3.0.5. Shannon diversity, evenness, clonality (one minus evenness), and alpha-parameterized diversity profiles from alpha 0 to 5 were included as repertoire metrics. Generation probabilities of clones in paired pre- and post-chemotherapy samples were computed with the IGoR algorithm.

The chain employs TRBV27 and TRBJ1-5. The material sequenced was peripheral blood. This receptor was obtained from a human donor in good health. The CDR3 here reads CASSFRGLNQPQHF.